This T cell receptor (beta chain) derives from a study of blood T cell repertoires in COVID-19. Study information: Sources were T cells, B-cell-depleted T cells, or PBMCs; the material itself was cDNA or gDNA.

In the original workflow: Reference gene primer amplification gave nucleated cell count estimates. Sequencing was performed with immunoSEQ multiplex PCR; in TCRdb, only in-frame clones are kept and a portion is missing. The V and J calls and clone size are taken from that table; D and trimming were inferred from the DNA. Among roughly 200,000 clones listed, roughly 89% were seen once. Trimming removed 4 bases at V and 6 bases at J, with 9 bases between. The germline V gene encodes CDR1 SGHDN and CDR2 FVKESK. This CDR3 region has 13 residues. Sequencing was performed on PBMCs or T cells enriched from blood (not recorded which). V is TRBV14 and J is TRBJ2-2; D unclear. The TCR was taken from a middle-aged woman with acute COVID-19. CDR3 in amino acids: CASSPSLAGELFF. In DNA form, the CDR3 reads TGTGCCAGCAGCCCCTCCCTAGCCGGGGAGCTGTTTTTT.